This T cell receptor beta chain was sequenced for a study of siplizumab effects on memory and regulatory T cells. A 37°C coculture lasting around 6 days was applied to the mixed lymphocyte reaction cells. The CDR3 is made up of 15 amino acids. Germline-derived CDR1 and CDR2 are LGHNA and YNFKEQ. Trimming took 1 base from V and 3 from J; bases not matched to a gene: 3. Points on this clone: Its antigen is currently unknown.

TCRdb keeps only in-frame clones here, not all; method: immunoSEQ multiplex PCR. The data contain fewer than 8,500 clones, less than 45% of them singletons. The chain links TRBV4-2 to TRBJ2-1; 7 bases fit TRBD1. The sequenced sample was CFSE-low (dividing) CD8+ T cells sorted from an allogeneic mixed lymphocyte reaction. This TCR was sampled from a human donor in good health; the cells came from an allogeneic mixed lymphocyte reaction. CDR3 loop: CASSQVRDSYNEQFF. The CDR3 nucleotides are TGTGCCAGCAGCCAAGTGAGGGACAGCTACAATGAGCAGTTCTTC.